What follows is one T cell receptor beta chain and its context. Antigen unknown. No patient had autoimmune disease or received systemic immunosuppression. Cycle 7 day 1, cycle 4 day 1, and baseline were the timepoints at which blood was sampled. From germline, CDR1 is SGHDN and CDR2 FVKESK. The CDR3 consists of 11 residues. Trimming took 3 bases from V and 5 from J, leaving 4 bases between them. Repertoires were generated with immunoSEQ multiplex PCR, while TCRdb's copy carries only in-frame clones and drops some. The repertoire holds 65,000 to 75,000 clones, with about 90% as singletons. These data come from a study of OX40 agonist ivuxolimab in advanced cancers. Study details: The patients' treatment was ivuxolimab, an agonistic anti-OX40 (CD134) antibody.

Study-level findings and limits: Expanded peripheral T cell antigen specificity was not determined.

The chain recombines TRBV14 with TRBJ2-5; D is uncertain. This TCR was sampled from an adult with an advanced solid tumor such as melanoma, head and neck, liver or kidney cancer. The sequences come from CD4+ or CD8+ T cells sorted from blood, collected in a trial of the OX40 agonist ivuxolimab. CDR3 in DNA: TGTGCCAGCAGCCACCTCGAGACCCAGTACTTC. Residues: CASSHLETQYF.